Listed below are T cell receptor beta chains from one sample, sequenced in a study of control samples from healthy donors and cancer patients. Profiled with immunoSEQ multiplex PCR; TCRdb holds only in-frame clones, not every one. The sample holds around 51,000 clones; about 80% are singletons and the top ten take around 10%. Sequenced input: blood. The source of these receptors is a man in his sixties or seventies in good health. CDR3s include the opening cysteine and the closing phenylalanine or tryptophan. D genes are given only for firm matches.

V	D	J	CDR3
TRBV7-9	NA	TRBJ1-1	CASSSQATRTEAFF
TRBV28	TRBD1	TRBJ1-2	CASSPPLGTEGYTF
TRBV6-5	NA	TRBJ2-1	CASSYGEAQFF
TRBV18	NA	TRBJ1-1	CASSATSEVGNTEAFF
TRBV7-6	NA	TRBJ2-2	CASSQPQEITGELFF
TRBV5-1	TRBD2	TRBJ2-5	CARSWPGAGGQETQYF
TRBV30	NA	TRBJ2-1	CAWSRRTSLGVNEQFF
TRBV5-6	NA	TRBJ2-3	CASSLPTDTQYF
TRBV6-5	TRBD1	TRBJ2-1	CATSTRQGTDEQFF
TRBV5-6	TRBD2	TRBJ2-5	CASSLVAGGRETQYF
TRBV7-2	TRBD1	TRBJ1-3	CASSPQGTSSGNTIYF
TRBV11-2	TRBD1	TRBJ1-1	CASSQRTGGTTEAFF
TRBV28	NA	TRBJ2-2	CASSLTGELFF
TRBV9	NA	TRBJ2-1	CASSPVAALRGQFF
TRBV30	NA	TRBJ2-5	CAWSKTVQETQYF
TRBV11-2	NA	TRBJ2-3	CASSLAGLTDTQYF
TRBV7-8	NA	TRBJ1-5	CASSRRTREYSNQPQHF
TRBV3-1/TRBV3-2	NA	TRBJ1-6	CASSRGANSPLHF
TRBV18	TRBD1	TRBJ2-7	CASSPTGTGAAYEQYF
TRBV2	TRBD1	TRBJ1-4	CASSEGQGGEKLFF
TRBV6-2/TRBV6-3	TRBD2	TRBJ2-3	CASSTSADTQYF
TRBV5-4	NA	TRBJ2-1	CASSLDPYNEQFF
TRBV5-6	NA	TRBJ1-2	CASSLLGWGYTF
TRBV5-1	NA	TRBJ2-1	CASSLRGRTQAEQFF
TRBV5-6	TRBD1	TRBJ1-1	CASSLVQGGNTEAFF
TRBV28	TRBD1	TRBJ2-2	CASWDRQNTGELFF
TRBV28	NA	TRBJ2-5	CASSLLFGTQYF
TRBV25-1	NA	TRBJ2-2	CASSERFWGRSGIRELFF
TRBV29-1	NA	TRBJ2-2	CSASRGAANTGELFF
TRBV6-5	NA	TRBJ2-1	CASSHGPGEQFF
TRBV2	NA	TRBJ1-1	CASNPGWAGDGGTEAFF
TRBV6-5	NA	TRBJ1-2	CASTRAGRSYGYTF
TRBV25-1	NA	TRBJ1-4	CASSADRKKLFF
TRBV2	TRBD1	TRBJ2-5	CASPHVGQGGQETQYF
TRBV7-8	NA	TRBJ2-2	CASSLGVQGGTGELFF